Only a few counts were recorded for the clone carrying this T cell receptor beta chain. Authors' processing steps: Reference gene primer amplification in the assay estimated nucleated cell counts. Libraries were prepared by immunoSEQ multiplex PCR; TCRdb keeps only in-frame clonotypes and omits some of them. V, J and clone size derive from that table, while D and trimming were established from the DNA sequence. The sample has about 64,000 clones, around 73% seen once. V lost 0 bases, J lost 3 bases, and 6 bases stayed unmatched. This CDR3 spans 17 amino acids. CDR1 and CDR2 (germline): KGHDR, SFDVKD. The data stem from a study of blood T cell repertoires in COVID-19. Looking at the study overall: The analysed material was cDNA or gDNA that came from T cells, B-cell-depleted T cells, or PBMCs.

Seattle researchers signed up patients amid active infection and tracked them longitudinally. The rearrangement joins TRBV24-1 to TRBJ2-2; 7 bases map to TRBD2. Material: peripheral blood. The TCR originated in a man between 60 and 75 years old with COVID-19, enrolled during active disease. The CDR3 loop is CATSDLWSGEHTGELFF. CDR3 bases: TGTGCCACCAGTGATTTGTGGAGCGGGGAACACACCGGGGAGCTGTTTTTT.